This T cell receptor beta chain was identified in a study of cytomegalovirus exposure and HLA in healthy donors (dated by TCRdb to the late 2010s). Background on the whole study: In an earlier analysis of fewer than 750 of the donors, around 300 Gb of sequence data and 100 million or so unique TCR beta sequences from some 170 million T cells were reported. Roughly 290 gigabases of sequencing data and 91 million or so unique TCR sequences made up an early release that covered fewer than 650 HLA-typed donors. Of the 350 to 450 genotyped donors, 65% to 90% were placed in the genetic ancestry cluster associated with self-reported Caucasian donors. The study aimed to test whether cataloging public T cell receptors could reveal signatures of past pathogen exposure. The study used immunosequencing to profile the T cell repertoires of 666 subjects and linked those repertoires to cytomegalovirus serostatus. Along with the roughly 670-subject first cohort, a separate validation cohort of more than 90 different subjects was used. High-throughput TCR immunosequencing, statistical association of individual TCRs with disease status, and machine learning were combined to predict cytomegalovirus infection status. A later analysis re-examined previously published TCR beta repertoires from about 670 donors and added high-resolution HLA genotyping to investigate patterns of TCR occurrence. In the later analysis, no new phenotypic data were used to find candidate immune exposures; instead, reliance was placed on TCR beta sequences and their occurrence across donors. An earlier analysis of roughly 580 of the donors used high-throughput TCR beta sequencing to judge whether each TCR beta V gene segment behaved as functional or pseudogenic. Alongside the repertoire data, information on donor age, sex, ethnicity and CMV serostatus was compiled. A later genetic analysis used genome-wide SNP genotypes for about 55% of the 666 donors, treating that subset as a discovery cohort. All discovery cohort repertoires had been generated on a single sequencing platform. Both class I and class II loci were covered by HLA typing, at four-digit resolution. Typing coverage varied by locus: about 620-640 donors for A, B, C, DRB1 and DQB1; roughly 560 for DQA1; more than 600 for DPA1; fewer than 480 for DPB1. About 5 DR-DQ haplotypes were handled as single units for association and clustering, since linkage in the cohort was strong. Among around 400 genotyped donors of the cohort, an average of around 220,000 unique TCR beta nucleotide sequences was sequenced per donor, of which about 20% were non-productive. Overall study outcomes, separate from this receptor: Only TCR beta chains were sequenced in this cohort, and the absence of alpha or paired-chain data limited detectable features. It was suggested by the authors that the approach could potentially be generalized to other disease states and immunological phenotypes. Because counts were too low, about 15 rarely observed V segments, including chromosome 9 orphons, were left out of the earlier analysis of some 640 of the donors. V-gene and J-gene trimming of TCR beta chains was associated with a missense DCLRE1C variant in a later genetic analysis, and the association was replicated in an independent cohort. In a later analysis, HLA-associated TCR beta chains showed more clonal expansion and lower generation probabilities than non-associated chains that were equally common. Most TCR sequences were seen in very few donors, while some public TCRs were found in many individuals. A further reported finding was that TCR beta sequences accurately predicted the HLA-A and HLA-B alleles for most subjects in the first cohort. Immune exposure information for the cohort was limited to CMV serostatus. Linkage disequilibrium might explain the correlated functional status among segregating V segments, but an unknown experimental factor could not be ruled out. A group of highly shared sequence variants was considered likely to be a technical artifact of the sequencing pipeline. A later analysis reported that several top co-occurrence clusters appeared linked to parvovirus B19, influenza, CMV and Epstein-Barr virus. Roughly uniform sequencing depth across donors was assumed in presence/absence analyses, although this assumption may not hold. A few of the identified cytomegalovirus-associated TCR beta chains were confirmed in vitro to be specific for cytomegalovirus antigens. The classifier was reported to diagnose cytomegalovirus status with high specificity and sensitivity in both the original cohort and the validation cohort. According to a later genetic analysis, donors in an Asian-associated ancestry cluster had fewer N-insertions in productive TCRs than the roughly 700-donor mean. According to a later analysis, TCR association rates differed among HLA loci, with DRB1 alleles showing the most associated TCRs and HLA-C alleles showing the fewest. The study gave a list of 150 to 200 TCR beta chains associated with cytomegalovirus. Because HLA typing was missing for some donors at each locus, association tests included only the typed subset. A later analysis found that most CMV-associated TCR beta chains appeared HLA-restricted, with HLA associations seemingly driven largely by CMV exposure. In a later analysis, 16,951 TCR beta sequences were associated with specific HLA alleles at a false discovery rate of 0.05. Assigning TCR associations to individual alleles was difficult when HLA alleles, especially DR and DQ, strongly co-occurred. In an earlier analysis of over 550 of the donors, most TCR beta V segments were observed in productive rearrangements about 90% or about 30% of the time, broadly matching IMGT annotations.

Library preparation used the immunoSEQ multiplex PCR assay. For the multiplex PCR, a mixture combining 60 forward primers for TCR Vbeta segments and 13 reverse primers for TCR Jbeta segments was used. The CDR3 region of rearranged TCR beta genes was amplified from genomic DNA with a multiplex PCR assay. The Illumina HiSeq System was used to sequence the amplified TCR beta libraries as 87-base-pair reads. Concerning the study's data processing: A later analysis tallied around 80 million unique TCR beta chains across the 666 repertoires, and some 10 million of those chains were shared by two or more donors. A nearest-neighbor algorithm error-corrected the raw reads and collapsed the reads into unique sequences, merging closely related sequences to remove PCR and sequencing errors. CDR3 sequences were aligned to IMGT reference sequences to assign V, D and J gene segments. For a sequence to be retained, at least a six-nucleotide match to both a V gene segment and a J gene segment was required. A rearrangement counted as productive if the CDR3 had no stop codons and remained in frame with V and J, and every other rearrangement counted as non-productive. Following IMGT convention, CDR3 was defined as the stretch from the second conserved V-encoded cysteine up to the conserved J-encoded phenylalanine. In an earlier analysis of around 570 of the donors, sequences lacking an unambiguous match to a single V gene segment were excluded. An earlier analysis of a few hundred of the donors called V segments functional above 56.7% productive rearrangements and segregating when the between-donor standard deviation exceeded 5%. A statistical classification framework was built for diagnosing cytomegalovirus status from the catalog of TCR beta chain sequences. V and J gene assignment, in a later analysis, came from comparing TCR nucleotide sequences with IMGT/GENE-DB human TR gene sequences. The TCRdist pipeline was used in a later analysis to assign CDR3 sequences and most-parsimonious VDJ recombination scenarios. A later analysis defined each TCR beta chain by its CDR3 amino acid sequence plus V-gene family, and excluded reads lacking a unique V-gene family. In a later analysis, 450 to 600 highly shared, low-generation-probability nucleotide sequences were removed to address suspected cross-contamination and a sequencing artifact. For each public chain, a later analysis derived a clonal expansion index from normalized ranks of inferred template counts within each repertoire. A later analysis computed generation probabilities with a VDJ recombination model fitted to out-of-frame rearrangements, and checked the results against IGoR. A later analysis scored TCR-TCR, TCR-HLA and TCR-CMV co-occurrence with hypergeometric tests, applying a repertoire-size bias correction to TCR pairs. To estimate false discovery rates, a later analysis permuted the HLA or CMV assignments 20 times. In a later analysis, co-occurring TCRs were grouped using DBSCAN, with TCRdist sequence similarity added in when clustering inside HLA-allele-positive subsets. Co-occurrence clustering excluded repertoires with fewer than 30,000 or more than 120,000 public chains, plus five with anomalous nucleotide sharing. TCRdb obtained this table from immuneACCESS and retained in-frame rearrangements with V and J assigned. These tables miss some clones; where compared with another copy, unresolved V genes account for less than half of the shortfall, and the remainder is unexplained. The V and J calls and the clone size are those of that table, but D and trimming were determined from the DNA. For this sample the table gives fewer than 120,000 clones, of which 60% to 85% were detected only once. The ten largest clones represent around 1.3% of the sample.

In total, roughly 710 healthy bone marrow donors made up the cohort. All cohort members were sampled while nominally healthy, although unrecorded immune exposures were likely present. The donor tested CMV seronegative, placing the donor among the 350 to 400 seronegative members of the cohort. Every donor gave a peripheral blood sample, and the peripheral blood mononuclear cells from that sample were used for TCR beta sequencing. The Qiagen DNeasy Blood Extraction Kit was used to extract genomic DNA from the blood cell samples. To note about this clone: It lacks a known antigen. Base qualities are missing; no much larger clone stands one base away.

The sequencing input was PBMCs. This clonotype was sampled from a young woman in good health and CMV-seronegative.

CDR3 protein: CASSPGATVKAFF. In nucleotide form, the sequence is TGTGCCAGCAGCCCGGGTGCCACCGTCAAGGCTTTCTTT. The chain links TRBV7-9 with TRBJ1-1; the D gene cannot be named for sure. There are 13 amino acids in the CDR3, from cysteine to phenylalanine inclusive. Only the CDR3 portion is preserved as DNA: 39 bases, with reading frame beginning at the first base. CDR1 and CDR2 (SEHNR, FQNEAQ) derive from the germline V gene (reference sequence). The germline ends are 18 bases apart after V is trimmed by 5 bases and J by 11 bases.